The present T cell receptor beta chain was sequenced within a study of CD8 T cells in Susac syndrome. General study points: The study recognized that the number of individuals in its TCR sequencing and HLA analysis was relatively small.

CD8+ and CD4+ T cells from blood underwent TCR beta sequencing, which was carried out in a high-throughput format. As for this clonotype: Antigen: not known.

Random hexamers served to reverse transcribe about 0.45 to 1 ug RNA. Each CDR3 protein gets one entry after TCRdb re-called the immunoSEQ multiplex PCR reads with MiXCR. The sample includes approximately 120,000 distinct CDR3 sequences, around 94% of them seen just once. The receptor comes from a human donor in good health. The sequenced material came from CD4+ T cells from PBMCs.

The DNA of the CDR3 is TGCAGTGCTAGCCCAGGGCGCCTGGGAGGAGGCTACACCTTC. Translated, it gives CSASPGRLGGGYTF. The rearrangement links TRBV20-1 to TRBJ1-2; D perhaps matches TRBD1 (5 bases). Germline CDR1 and CDR2: DFQATT and SNEGSKA (reference sequence). V was clipped by 3 bases and J by 8 bases, with 19 bases between them. This CDR3 spans 14 amino acids.